These T cell receptor beta chains were read from a single sample in a study of blood T cell repertoires in COVID-19. Data came from immunoSEQ multiplex PCR; TCRdb stores just in-frame clones and leaves some out. The data show 300,000 to 350,000 clones, around 86% seen once. The sample taken for sequencing was PBMCs or T cells enriched from blood (not recorded which). These receptors were obtained from a woman between 40 and 55 years old with acute COVID-19. Both conserved end residues are part of each CDR3. A D gene is named only where the DNA matches it firmly. A row's size may be missing; if present it is once, few, many or a size class.

CASSSEQGLSYNSPLHF	TGTGCCAGCAGTAGCGAACAGGGCTTATCCTATAATTCACCCCTCCACTTT	TRBV2	TRBJ1-6	17	once	-
CASSAGLVSNQPQHF	TGTGCCAGCTCAGCAGGGCTGGTCAGCAATCAGCCCCAGCATTTT	TRBV18	TRBJ1-5	15	-	-
CASSLVQKRQSEGEKLFF	TGTGCCAGCAGCTTGGTACAGAAAAGACAGTCGGAGGGGGAAAAACTGTTTTTT	TRBV5-8	TRBJ1-4	18	-	-
CASSEIRETQYF	TGTGCCAGCAGTGAAATTCGAGAGACCCAGTACTTC	TRBV6-1	TRBJ2-5	12	-	-
CASSRGSGANVLTF	TGTGCCAGTAGTCGGGGTTCTGGGGCCAACGTCCTGACTTTC	TRBV19	TRBJ2-6	14	-	-
CASSPRQGNTGELFF	TGTGCCAGCTCCCCGCGACAGGGGAACACCGGGGAGCTGTTTTTT	TRBV18	TRBJ2-2	15	-	TRBD1
CASSLESAGRNEQFF	TGTGCCAGCAGTTTAGAGTCCGCAGGGAGGAATGAGCAGTTCTTC	TRBV28	TRBJ2-1	15	-	-
CASSATRGNEQFF	TGTGCCAGCAGTGCGACTCGGGGTAATGAGCAGTTCTTC	TRBV27	TRBJ2-1	13	-	-
CASTPGLAGGDQYF	TGTGCCAGCACTCCCGGACTAGCGGGGGGAGACCAGTACTTC	TRBV7-2	TRBJ2-5	14	-	TRBD2
CASLNNRNTEAFF	TGTGCCAGCCTTAATAACAGGAACACTGAAGCTTTCTTT	TRBV18	TRBJ1-1	13	-	-
CASSLGSGSPGGELFF	TGTGCCAGCAGCTTAGGAAGCGGTTCCCCTGGCGGGGAGCTGTTTTTT	TRBV7-9	TRBJ2-2	16	-	-
CASSDTGGNGYTF	TGTGCCAGCAGCGATACAGGGGGTAACGGCTACACCTTC	TRBV5-6	TRBJ1-2	13	-	TRBD1
CSVDDGTGLEKLFF	TGCAGCGTTGATGACGGGACAGGGTTAGAAAAACTGTTTTTT	TRBV29-1	TRBJ1-4	14	-	TRBD1
CASSVAPREFNEQFF	TGTGCCAGCAGCGTAGCCCCTCGGGAGTTCAATGAGCAGTTCTTC	TRBV9	TRBJ2-1	15	-	-
CASSTRETQYF	TGTGCCAGCAGTACTAGAGAGACCCAGTACTTC	TRBV11-2	TRBJ2-5	11	-	-
CASSLAGTYNEQFF	TGTGCCAGCAGCCTAGCGGGGACCTACAATGAGCAGTTCTTC	TRBV9	TRBJ2-1	14	-	TRBD2
CASSDSTGSTDTQYF	TGTGCCAGCAGTGACTCGACGGGGAGCACAGATACGCAGTATTTT	TRBV6-4	TRBJ2-3	15	-	-
CATSRDLAGGGDTQYF	TGTGCCACCAGCAGAGATCTCGCAGGGGGTGGAGATACGCAGTATTTT	TRBV15	TRBJ2-3	16	once	TRBD1
CASSKRPDYGYTF	TGTGCCAGCAGCAAGCGGCCGGACTATGGCTACACCTTC	TRBV7-9	TRBJ1-2	13	-	-
CSVETGTGSLWAETQYF	TGCAGCGTTGAAACCGGGACAGGGAGTCTTTGGGCTGAGACCCAGTACTTC	TRBV29-1	TRBJ2-5	17	-	TRBD1
CASSVRGEMGEKLFF	TGCGCCAGCAGCGTCAGGGGGGAAATGGGGGAAAAACTGTTTTTT	TRBV9	TRBJ1-4	15	-	TRBD1
CASSLMGQGGSPLHF	TGTGCCAGCAGTTTGATGGGGCAGGGTGGTTCACCCCTCCACTTT	TRBV27	TRBJ1-6	15	-	-
CASSCSGTGGNEQFF	TGTGCCAGCAGTTGTTCCGGGACAGGGGGCAATGAGCAGTTCTTC	TRBV7-4	TRBJ2-1	15	-	TRBD1